This TCR beta chain came from a study of graft-versus-host responses after intestinal transplantation. Points from the study as a whole: Among recipient marrow samples, GvH clones were found; some appeared first in ileum or blood.

Regarding this clone: Its antigen is still unknown.

The V and J ends lost 0 bases and 5 bases respectively, with 12 bases between them. The CDR3 runs 15 residues. In germline, CDR1 is SGHKS, CDR2 YYEKEE (reference sequence). The protocol was immunoSEQ multiplex PCR, while the TCRdb copy is restricted to in-frame clones and leaves out a portion. The sample records fewer than 90,000 clones, 94% being singletons. The rearrangement uses TRBV5-5 and TRBJ2-1; the D gene is possibly TRBD2 (6 bases). The sample consisted of unstimulated CD4+ T cells sorted from spleen or lymph node cells, taken before transplant. The TCR comes from a human donor who was the organ donor for an intestinal transplant. The chain's CDR3 is CASSLAGSTNNEQFF. DNA of the CDR3: TGTGCCAGCAGCTTGGCCGGGAGCACCAACAATGAGCAGTTCTTC. The full variable domain, its missing parts supplied by reference TRBV5-5 and TRBJ2-1, is DAGVTQSPTHLIKTRGQQVTLRCSPISGHKSVSWYQQVLGQGPQFIFQYYEKEERGRGNFPDRFSARQFPNYSSELNVNALLLGDSALYLCASSLAGSTNNEQFFGPGTRLTVL.